The rows below give T cell receptor beta chains drawn from one sample of a study of cytomegalovirus exposure and HLA in healthy donors. TCRdb keeps only in-frame clones here, not all; method: immunoSEQ multiplex PCR. In the table there are under 200,000 clones, around 78% of which are singletons. Sample: PBMCs. Receptors were obtained from a woman aged 40 to 49 in good health and CMV-seronegative. CDR3s include the opening cysteine and the closing phenylalanine or tryptophan. Fields, in order: clone size, J gene, D gene, V gene, CDR3 protein, CDR3 DNA. D genes are given only for firm matches. Only part of the rows carry a size: once, few, many, or a class if the clone is expanded.

NA TRBJ2-7 NA TRBV28 CASSYLFRRGGHEQYF TGTGCCAGCAGTTACCTTTTTCGAAGGGGTGGACACGAGCAGTACTTC
NA TRBJ2-7 NA TRBV6-5 CASSYERPGGNYEQYF TGTGCCAGCAGTTACGAGAGGCCAGGGGGGAACTACGAGCAGTACTTC
once TRBJ2-3 TRBD1 TRBV5-1 CASSLGTGLTDTQYF TGCGCCAGCAGCTTGGGGACAGGACTCACAGATACGCAGTATTTT
NA TRBJ1-1 NA TRBV5-1 CASSLATTNTEAFF TGCGCCAGCAGCCTAGCCACTACGAACACTGAAGCTTTCTTT
NA TRBJ1-1 NA TRBV7-9 CASSREYTEAFF TGTGCCAGCAGCCGAGAATACACTGAAGCTTTCTTT
NA TRBJ1-1 NA TRBV27 CASSLLHSNTEAFF TGTGCCAGCAGTTTATTGCACAGTAACACTGAAGCTTTCTTT
once TRBJ1-1 NA TRBV9 CASSVIPEGANGYTEAFF TGTGCCAGCAGCGTAATTCCTGAGGGTGCGAACGGATACACTGAAGCTTTCTTT
few TRBJ1-5 NA TRBV28 CASSSGVGYSNQPQHF TGTGCCAGCAGTTCCGGGGTAGGGTATAGCAATCAGCCCCAGCATTTT
NA TRBJ2-2 TRBD2 TRBV2 CASKGPSGAGELFF TGTGCCAGCAAGGGGCCTAGCGGGGCCGGGGAGCTGTTTTTT
NA TRBJ1-2 TRBD1 TRBV28 CASSSLETGEIYGYTF TGTGCCAGCAGTTCCCTCGAAACAGGGGAAATCTATGGCTACACCTTC
few TRBJ1-2 NA TRBV18 CASSPRGYGYTF TGTGCCAGCTCACCAAGGGGGTATGGCTACACCTTC
NA TRBJ1-5 NA TRBV23-1 CASSQKQGSNQPQHF TGCGCCAGCAGTCAGAAACAGGGAAGCAATCAGCCCCAGCATTTT
NA TRBJ2-5 NA TRBV4-1 CASSQDLGGAETQYF TGCGCCAGCAGCCAAGATCTGGGCGGGGCAGAGACCCAGTACTTC
once TRBJ2-6 TRBD1 TRBV7-9 CASSDGPGQGFSGANVLTF TGTGCCAGCAGCGATGGACCGGGACAGGGCTTCTCTGGGGCCAACGTCCTGACTTTC
NA TRBJ2-7 TRBD1 TRBV11-2 CASSLTGTGMIRAYEQYF TGTGCCAGCAGCTTAACCGGGACAGGGATGATTAGGGCCTACGAGCAGTACTTC
NA TRBJ1-4 NA TRBV5-5 CASSLRAMNEKLFF TGTGCCAGCAGTCTGAGGGCGATGAATGAAAAACTGTTTTTT
NA TRBJ2-2 NA TRBV7-9 CASSSRTPANTGELFF TGTGCCAGCAGTTCAAGGACACCTGCGAACACCGGGGAGCTGTTTTTT
NA TRBJ2-1 TRBD2 TRBV2 CASSGLAGGINEQFF TGTGCCAGCAGTGGACTAGCGGGGGGTATCAATGAGCAGTTCTTC
NA TRBJ2-5 NA TRBV12-1 CASSSRDRGRETQYF TGTGCCAGCAGCTCCCGGGACAGGGGGCGAGAGACCCAGTACTTC
NA TRBJ1-1 NA TRBV11-3 CASSRRGGTEAFF TGTGCCAGCAGCAGACGAGGGGGCACTGAAGCTTTCTTT
few TRBJ1-2 NA TRBV6-6 CASTPAVSNYGYTF TGTGCCAGCACCCCCGCAGTGTCTAACTATGGCTACACCTTC
NA TRBJ1-6 TRBD1 TRBV28 CASSPRDRVNSPLHF TGTGCCAGCAGTCCCCGGGACAGGGTTAATTCACCCCTCCACTTT
few TRBJ2-7 TRBD2 TRBV5-1 CASSGAGGRSYEQYF TGCGCCAGCAGTGGGGCGGGGGGCCGTTCCTACGAGCAGTACTTC
NA TRBJ2-5 NA TRBV11-1 CASSLERPLQETQYF TGTGCCAGCAGCTTAGAGCGCCCACTCCAAGAGACCCAGTACTTC
NA TRBJ2-2 NA TRBV11-2 CASSPGQRERNTGELFF TGTGCCAGCAGTCCCGGACAGCGCGAGCGGAACACCGGGGAGCTGTTTTTT
NA TRBJ2-7 TRBD1 TRBV7-9 CASSLPRQGSEQYF TGTGCCAGCAGCCTGCCCAGACAGGGGAGCGAGCAGTACTTC
NA TRBJ2-3 NA TRBV5-6 CASSVGGGGDTQYF TGTGCCAGCAGCGTAGGAGGGGGCGGGGATACGCAGTATTTT
NA TRBJ1-1 NA TRBV5-1 CASSLGTETEAFF TGCGCCAGCAGCTTGGGGACAGAGACTGAAGCTTTCTTT
NA TRBJ1-2 NA TRBV13 CASSLQGFSYGYTF TGTGCCAGCAGCTTACAGGGATTTTCTTATGGCTACACCTTC
few TRBJ2-5 TRBD1 TRBV6-6 CASGGQIQETQYF TGTGCCAGCGGGGGACAGATACAAGAGACCCAGTACTTC
NA TRBJ1-1 NA TRBV6-4 CASRAQGRAPNTEAFF TGTGCCAGCAGAGCACAGGGTAGGGCCCCGAACACTGAAGCTTTCTTT
few TRBJ2-7 TRBD2 TRBV28 CASSGGGVIYEQYF TGTGCCAGCAGTGGGGGAGGGGTCATCTACGAGCAGTACTTC
few TRBJ2-4 TRBD2 TRBV11-2 CASSPTSGGRYF TGTGCCAGCAGCCCCACTAGCGGGGGCCGGTACTTC
NA TRBJ2-7 NA TRBV7-2 CASSFDGGPYEQYF TGTGCCAGCAGCTTTGACGGGGGACCTTACGAGCAGTACTTC
once TRBJ1-4 NA TRBV28 CASSFVQGEGEKLFF TGTGCCAGCAGTTTCGTACAGGGAGAGGGCGAAAAACTGTTTTTT
NA TRBJ1-1 NA TRBV18 CASSPMEGTEAFF TGTGCCAGCTCACCAATGGAGGGCACTGAAGCTTTCTTT
few TRBJ2-2 TRBD2 TRBV11-2 CASSGLAGTGELFF TGTGCCAGCAGCGGACTAGCGGGTACCGGGGAGCTGTTTTTT
NA TRBJ2-7 NA TRBV14 CASSQGGGQNLKQYF TGTGCCAGCAGCCAAGGAGGAGGACAGAATTTAAAGCAGTACTTC
NA TRBJ1-3 NA TRBV5-1 CASSADQISGNTIYF TGCGCCAGCAGCGCGGATCAGATCTCTGGAAACACCATATATTTT
few TRBJ1-1 TRBD1 TRBV5-6 CASSDKNGRDRAYEAFF TGTGCCAGCAGCGATAAAAACGGACGGGACAGGGCGTATGAAGCTTTCTTT
few TRBJ1-2 TRBD1 TRBV6-5 CASSTGDPQGYTF TGTGCCAGCAGTACAGGGGATCCGCAAGGCTACACCTTC
NA TRBJ2-2 TRBD2 TRBV5-1 CASSMKGRQAGGRTGELFF TGCGCCAGCAGCATGAAGGGACGACAAGCGGGGGGGCGCACCGGGGAGCTGTTTTTT
NA TRBJ1-1 TRBD1 TRBV28 CASTRQGVNTEAFF TGTGCCAGCACCAGACAGGGGGTTAACACTGAAGCTTTCTTT
NA TRBJ2-3 TRBD2 TRBV5-4 CASSRLAGLTDTQYF TGTGCCAGCAGCCGACTAGCGGGGCTCACAGATACGCAGTATTTT
few TRBJ2-1 TRBD1 TRBV2 CASSARTGNEQFF TGTGCCAGCAGCGCCAGGACAGGCAATGAGCAGTTCTTC
NA TRBJ2-7 TRBD1 TRBV5-4 CASSGLGQDPEQYF TGTGCCAGCAGCGGGTTGGGACAGGACCCCGAGCAGTACTTC
NA TRBJ2-1 NA TRBV11-2 CASSSTYNEQFF TGTGCCAGCAGCTCCACCTACAATGAGCAGTTCTTC
NA TRBJ2-3 NA TRBV19 CASSTAMGGQTDTQYF TGTGCCAGTAGTACGGCGATGGGCGGACAAACAGATACGCAGTATTTT
once TRBJ1-1 NA TRBV5-5 CASSFGGGRRNTEAFF TGTGCCAGCAGCTTTGGAGGAGGGCGAAGGAACACTGAAGCTTTCTTT
NA TRBJ2-4 TRBD2 TRBV5-1 CASRGLGSGDIQYF TGCGCCAGCAGGGGACTAGGTTCCGGGGACATTCAGTACTTC
NA TRBJ1-1 TRBD1 TRBV6-1 CASSEYRTGGF TGTGCCAGCAGTGAATATCGGACAGGGGGCTTT